A selection of T cell receptor beta chains follows, all from one sample in a study of T cells in Graves' hyperthyroidism and ophthalmopathy. TCRdb reanalysed the multiplex PCR reads using MiXCR and keeps one entry per CDR3 protein. The sample holds some 570,000 distinct CDR3 sequences, roughly 17% seen once. Sequencing was carried out using blood. Source of these receptors: a woman aged 18-29 years with Graves' ophthalmopathy. Both conserved end residues are part of each CDR3. The D gene is left open where the match is weak. Where a row states a size, it is once, few, many or the class of an expanded clone; other rows omit it.

TRBD2	TRBJ2-7	TRBV11-2	few	CASSPSGGSNEQYF	TGTGCCAGCAGCCCGAGCGGGGGTAGCAACGAGCAGTACTTC
-	TRBJ2-7	TRBV29-1	few	CSVVIHDYEQYF	TGCAGCGTTGTGATACACGACTACGAGCAGTACTTC
-	TRBJ1-5	TRBV6-1	-	CASSLKQGRHQPQHF	TGTGCCAGCAGTCTCAAACAGGGTCGGCATCAACCCCAGCATTTT
-	TRBJ1-5	TRBV5-8	few	CASSLADSWEVLNQPQHF	TGTGCCAGCAGCTTGGCCGACAGCTGGGAGGTACTAAATCAGCCCCAGCATTTT
TRBD1	TRBJ1-1	TRBV18	many	CASSPGTGISTEAFF	TGTGCCAGCTCACCCGGGACAGGGATTAGCACTGAAGCTTTCTTT
-	TRBJ1-1	TRBV7-8	many	CASRQFPGSFLENTEAFF	-
TRBD1	TRBJ1-4	TRBV20-1	many	CSARVDRVEGEKLFF	TGCAGTGCTAGAGTCGACAGGGTCGAGGGTGAAAAACTGTTTTTT
-	TRBJ1-1	TRBV5-4	-	CASSLDRARGTEAFF	TGTGCCAGCAGCTTGGACAGGGCCAGGGGCACTGAAGCTTTCTTT
TRBD1	TRBJ1-2	TRBV5-1	-	CASSFHRDSPFRYGYTF	TGCGCCAGCAGCTTCCACCGGGACAGCCCCTTTCGCTATGGCTACACCTTC
TRBD1	TRBJ2-7	TRBV2	many	CASSDPGQGAYEQYF	TGTGCCAGCAGTGACCCGGGACAGGGGGCCTACGAGCAGTACTTC
TRBD1	TRBJ2-3	TRBV30	many	CAWSAQGAEDTQYF	TGTGCCTGGAGTGCACAGGGGGCCGAAGATACGCAGTATTTT
-	TRBJ2-5	TRBV28	many	CASSTLTAYQETQYF	TGTGCCAGCAGTACCCTAACAGCATACCAAGAGACCCAGTACTTC
-	TRBJ2-5	TRBV2	many	CASSEEVTQYF	TGTGCCAGCAGTGAGGAGGTGACCCAGTACTTC
TRBD2	TRBJ2-7	TRBV5-1	few	CANSLEGGRFYEQYF	TGCGCCAACAGCTTGGAGGGCGGGAGGTTTTACGAGCAGTACTTC
-	TRBJ1-1	TRBV2	many	CASSDKGLPNTEAFF	TGTGCCAGCAGTGACAAAGGACTCCCGAACACTGAAGCTTTCTTT
TRBD2	TRBJ2-1	TRBV28	many	CASSPSQAGTSPWEQFF	TGTGCCAGCAGTCCCAGCCAAGCCGGGACTAGCCCGTGGGAGCAGTTCTTC
-	TRBJ1-5	TRBV4-3	once	CASSQDGYGTSNQPQHF	TGCGCCAGCAGCCAAGATGGGTACGGGACTAGCAATCAGCCCCAGCATTTT
-	TRBJ2-1	TRBV28	many	CASSLSAFSSYNEQFF	TGTGCCAGCAGTTTGAGTGCTTTCAGCTCCTACAATGAGCAGTTCTTC
-	TRBJ1-1	TRBV7-3	-	CASSSFLGADTEAFF	TGTGCCAGCAGCTCCTTTCTGGGGGCGGACACTGAAGCTTTCTTT
TRBD2	TRBJ2-1	TRBV6-1	many	CASSTAPLAGGRNEQFF	TGTGCCAGCAGCACCGCCCCACTAGCGGGGGGGCGGAATGAGCAGTTCTTC
TRBD1	TRBJ1-2	TRBV30	many	CAWSWERQGDGYTF	TGTGCCTGGAGTTGGGAGAGACAGGGCGATGGCTACACCTTC
-	TRBJ1-1	TRBV12-5	many	CASGLGRRGPIEPMNTEAFF	TGTGCTAGTGGTTTGGGTCGGAGGGGCCCTATCGAACCCATGAACACTGAAGCTTTCTTT
-	TRBJ2-2	TRBV11-1	-	CASTTPGTGELFF	TGTGCCAGCACCACGCCAGGGACCGGGGAGCTGTTTTTT
-	TRBJ1-3	TRBV30	-	CAWSVVRISGNTIYF	TGTGCCTGGAGTGTAGTCCGCATCTCTGGAAACACCATATATTTT
TRBD1	TRBJ1-1	TRBV29-1	-	CSVLGQGNTEAFF	TGCAGCGTTCTGGGACAGGGGAACACTGAAGCTTTCTTT
-	TRBJ2-7	TRBV4-3	-	CASSQDPWSQTYEQYF	TGCGCCAGCAGCCAAGACCCATGGAGCCAGACCTACGAGCAGTACTTC
-	TRBJ1-1	TRBV5-1	many	CASSSGGGLNTEAFF	TGCGCCAGCAGCTCGGGGGGGGGGTTGAACACTGAAGCTTTCTTT
-	TRBJ2-1	TRBV11-2	many	CASSLDFSNEQFF	TGTGCCAGCAGCTTAGATTTCAGCAATGAGCAGTTCTTC
TRBD1	TRBJ1-1	TRBV11-2	many	CASSRPGQGNTEAFF	TGTGCCAGCAGCAGGCCGGGACAGGGGAACACTGAAGCTTTCTTT
-	TRBJ1-1	TRBV7-9	-	CASSFTGVSAEAFF	TGTGCCAGCAGCTTCACCGGCGTCTCAGCTGAAGCTTTCTTT
-	TRBJ2-3	TRBV20-1	-	CSARGWALQGPSSRDTQYF	TGCAGTGCTAGAGGTTGGGCCCTCCAGGGGCCCTCTTCGCGGGATACGCAGTATTTT
-	TRBJ2-6	TRBV11-3	-	CASSFRDTNSGANVPTF	TGTGCCAGCAGCTTCCGGGACACAAACTCTGGGGCCAACGTCCCGACTTTC
-	TRBJ1-4	TRBV3-1	-	CASSVGGGIATNEKLFF	TGTGCCAGCAGCGTAGGGGGGGGGATTGCAACTAATGAAAAACTGTTTTTT
TRBD1	TRBJ2-1	TRBV5-1	many	CASSITGGIYNEQFF	TGCGCCAGCAGCATCACAGGGGGCATTTACAATGAGCAGTTCTTC
-	TRBJ2-1	TRBV20-1	-	CSASRADQETQFF	TGCAGTGCTAGTAGGGCAGATCAAGAGACCCAGTTCTTC
-	TRBJ2-5	TRBV11-2	few	CASTPTRYQLETQYF	TGTGCCAGCACCCCGACTAGGTATCAATTAGAGACCCAGTACTTC
-	TRBJ1-1	TRBV3-1	many	CASSQGRNTEAFF	TGTGCCAGCAGCCAAGGACGGAACACTGAAGCTTTCTTT
-	TRBJ1-4	TRBV19	few	CASSITGSGEKLFF	TGTGCCAGTAGTATAACAGGGAGCGGTGAAAAACTGTTTTTT
TRBD2	TRBJ2-5	TRBV6-2/TRBV6-3	many	CATRPSGRASGETQYF	TGTGCCACCCGGCCTAGCGGGAGGGCGAGCGGAGAGACCCAGTACTTC
-	TRBJ2-4	TRBV20-1	-	CSAREQGNIQYF	TGCAGTGCTAGAGAACAGGGAAACATTCAGTACTTC
-	TRBJ2-5	TRBV6-1	many	CASSDSEETQYF	TGTGCCAGCAGTGACAGTGAAGAGACCCAGTACTTC
-	TRBJ2-5	TRBV28	-	CASRNRQTQYF	TGTGCCAGCAGGAATCGGCAGACCCAGTACTTC
-	TRBJ2-7	TRBV12-3/TRBV12-4	few	CASTFGISSYEQYF	TGTGCCAGCACTTTCGGAATTAGCTCCTACGAGCAGTACTTC
-	TRBJ2-7	TRBV28	many	CASEASSYEQYF	TGTGCCAGCGAGGCCTCCTCCTACGAGCAGTACTTC